This T cell receptor (beta chain) was captured in a study of cytomegalovirus exposure and HLA in healthy donors (dated by TCRdb to about 2017). A note on the overall study: An earlier analysis of roughly 630 of the donors reported approximately 300 Gb of sequence data and 117 million unique TCR beta sequences from about 179 million T cells. Across 300 to 500 genotyped donors of the cohort, an average of roughly 250,000 unique TCR beta nucleotide sequences per donor were sequenced, and 15% to 20% of those sequences were non-productive. Among the approximately 400 genotyped donors, approximately 82% belonged to the genetic ancestry cluster associated with self-reported Caucasian donors. In an earlier analysis of 550 to 700 of the donors, high-throughput TCR beta sequencing was used to judge whether each TCR beta V gene segment behaved as functional or pseudogenic. In the later analysis, no new phenotypic data were used to find candidate immune exposures; instead, reliance was placed on TCR beta sequences and their occurrence across donors. A handful of DR-DQ haplotypes were treated as single units for association and clustering because of strong linkage in the cohort. The number of typed donors differed by locus: roughly 629-640 for A, B, C, DRB1 and DQB1; approximately 520 for DQA1; about 600 for DPA1; and about 470 for DPB1. Roughly 300 gigabases of sequencing data and approximately 93 million unique TCR sequences were included in an early release covering around 600 HLA-typed donors. HLA typing included class I and class II loci at four-digit resolution. The study was designed to test whether signatures of past pathogen exposure could be identified by cataloging public T cell receptors. A later analysis re-analyzed previously published TCR beta repertoires from approximately 670 donors and added high-resolution HLA genotyping to study TCR occurrence patterns. The study profiled the T cell repertoires of 500 to 800 subjects by immunosequencing and related them to cytomegalovirus serostatus. All discovery cohort repertoires had been generated using a single sequencing platform. Genome-wide SNP genotypes for about three fifths of the roughly 670 donors were used in a later genetic analysis, which treated that subset as a discovery cohort. A separate validation cohort of about 110 different subjects was used in addition to the roughly 720-subject first cohort. Donor age, sex, ethnicity and CMV serostatus were compiled together with the repertoire data. To predict cytomegalovirus infection status, the study brought together high-throughput TCR immunosequencing, statistical association of individual TCRs with disease status, and machine learning.

The cohort was made up of 650 to 700 healthy bone marrow donors. At the time of sampling, every cohort member was nominally healthy, though immune exposures that went unrecorded were likely present. The donor was CMV seropositive and belonged to the group of 250 to 350 seropositive cohort members. A peripheral blood sample was provided by each donor, and peripheral blood mononuclear cells were used for TCR beta sequencing. Genomic DNA extraction from the blood cell samples was performed with the Qiagen DNeasy Blood Extraction Kit. The sample holds one count of this clone. It lacks a known antigen. No quality values exist for individual bases; no much larger clone is one base distant. What the study reported, not specific to this receptor: In both the original and validation cohorts, the classifier was reported to diagnose cytomegalovirus status with high specificity and sensitivity. Three of the identified cytomegalovirus-associated TCR beta chains were confirmed in vitro to be specific for cytomegalovirus antigens. A total of 164 TCR beta chains were listed by the study as associated with cytomegalovirus. In an earlier analysis of about 550 of the donors, most TCR beta V segments were observed in productive rearrangements about 90% or about 30% of the time, broadly matching IMGT annotations. Strong co-occurrence of HLA alleles, especially DR and DQ, made assigning TCR associations to individual alleles difficult. In a later analysis, the rate of TCR association differed among HLA loci, with DRB1 alleles having the most associated TCRs and HLA-C alleles having the fewest. V-gene and J-gene trimming of TCR beta chains was associated with a missense DCLRE1C variant in a later genetic analysis, and the association was replicated in an independent cohort. A later analysis associated 16,951 TCR beta sequences with specific HLA alleles at a false discovery rate of 0.05. According to the authors, the approach could potentially be generalized to other disease states and immunological phenotypes. Presence/absence analyses assumed roughly uniform sequencing depth across donors, an assumption that may not hold. HLA typing was unavailable for some donors at each locus, so association tests used only the typed subset. Several of the top co-occurrence clusters appeared to be linked to parvovirus B19, influenza, CMV and Epstein-Barr virus, according to a later analysis. Compared with the 666-donor mean, donors in an Asian-associated ancestry cluster had fewer N-insertions in productive TCRs, according to a later genetic analysis. In a later analysis, HLA-associated TCR beta chains showed more clonal expansion and lower generation probabilities than non-associated chains that were equally common. Linkage disequilibrium might explain the correlated functional status among segregating V segments, but an unknown experimental factor could not be excluded. Most CMV-associated TCR beta chains appeared to be HLA-restricted in a later analysis, and the HLA associations seemed to be driven largely by CMV exposure. Across donors, most TCR sequences were observed very rarely, whereas some public TCRs were present in many individuals. The 87-base-pair reads could not distinguish some IMGT-functional V segments, including TRBV6-2 and TRBV6-3, so those segments were excluded. A further reported finding was that TCR beta sequences accurately predicted the HLA-A and HLA-B alleles for most subjects in the first cohort. In this cohort, only TCR beta chains were sequenced, and detectable features were limited by the absence of alpha or paired-chain data. Some 16 rarely observed V segments, including chromosome 9 orphons, were excluded from the earlier analysis of just under 600 of the donors because counts were too low. The sequencing pipeline was judged likely to have produced a cluster of highly shared sequence variants as a technical artifact. For the cohort, immune exposure information was limited to CMV serostatus.

Taken from cysteine to phenylalanine, the CDR3 has 16 residues. Of the read, only the CDR3 DNA is kept; its 48 bases are in frame from base 1. The germline V gene gives CDR1 as MDHEN and CDR2 as SYDVKM. V is pruned by 10 bases and J by 7 bases, leaving 15 bases of the junction without a gene match. Libraries were constructed by the immunoSEQ multiplex PCR assay. A mixture of 60 forward primers for TCR Vbeta segments and 13 reverse primers for TCR Jbeta segments was used in the multiplex PCR. The CDR3 region of rearranged TCR beta genes was amplified from genomic DNA with a multiplex PCR assay. The amplified TCR beta libraries were sequenced on the Illumina HiSeq System as 87-base-pair reads. Per the source publication's procedure: A later analysis counted about 80 million unique TCR beta chains across the 550 to 700 repertoires, and some 11 million of these chains were shared by at least two donors. Raw reads were error-corrected and collapsed into unique sequences by a nearest-neighbor algorithm in which closely related sequences were merged to remove PCR and sequencing errors. CDR3 sequences were aligned to IMGT reference sequences to assign V, D and J gene segments. Each retained sequence needed at least a six-nucleotide match to both a V gene segment and a J gene segment. A rearrangement counted as productive if the CDR3 had no stop codons and remained in frame with V and J, and every other rearrangement counted as non-productive. CDR3 was defined according to IMGT convention as the region running from the second conserved V-encoded cysteine to the conserved J-encoded phenylalanine. The earlier analysis of about 640 of the donors excluded any sequence lacking an unambiguous match to a single V gene segment. An earlier analysis of 587 of the donors called V segments functional above 56.7% productive rearrangements and segregating when the between-donor standard deviation exceeded 5%. To diagnose cytomegalovirus status from the catalog of TCR beta chain sequences, a statistical classification framework was built. A later analysis assigned V and J genes by comparing TCR nucleotide sequences with IMGT/GENE-DB human TR gene sequences. In a later analysis, CDR3 sequences and most-parsimonious VDJ recombination scenarios were assigned using the TCRdist pipeline. In a later analysis, each TCR beta chain was defined by its CDR3 amino acid sequence together with its V-gene family, and reads without a unique V-gene family were excluded. As a way to deal with suspected cross-contamination and a sequencing artifact, a later analysis dropped under 600 nucleotide sequences that were highly shared and had low generation probability. A later analysis calculated a clonal expansion index for each public chain from normalized within-repertoire ranks of inferred template counts. In a later analysis, generation probabilities were computed with a VDJ recombination model fitted to out-of-frame rearrangements, and the resulting probabilities were checked against IGoR. In a later analysis, hypergeometric tests were used to score TCR-TCR, TCR-HLA and TCR-CMV co-occurrence, with a repertoire-size bias correction applied to TCR pairs. A later analysis estimated false discovery rates by permuting HLA or CMV assignments 20 times. In a later analysis, co-occurring TCRs were grouped using DBSCAN, with TCRdist sequence similarity added in when clustering inside HLA-allele-positive subsets. Repertoires with fewer than 30,000 or more than 120,000 public chains were left out of co-occurrence clustering, as were several repertoires with anomalous nucleotide sharing. TCRdb mirrors the immuneACCESS table, restricted to in-frame sequences. Some clones are absent from its copies; in checked studies, under half trace to an unresolved V gene, and the reason for the others is unknown. The D gene and trimming were derived from the DNA, and the V and J assignments and clone size from that table. This sample holds over 150,000 clones; 82% were observed only once. Together, the top ten hold 5.5% to 7% of the sample.

This TCR derives from a woman between 45 and 65 years old in good health and CMV-seropositive. This chain is built from TRBV28 and TRBJ2-1; the central 11 bases match TRBD2. The sequencing input was PBMCs. The CDR3 has the sequence CATKMGSGLAGNEQFF. Here is the DNA: TGTGCCACTAAAATGGGATCAGGACTAGCGGGTAATGAGCAGTTCTTC.